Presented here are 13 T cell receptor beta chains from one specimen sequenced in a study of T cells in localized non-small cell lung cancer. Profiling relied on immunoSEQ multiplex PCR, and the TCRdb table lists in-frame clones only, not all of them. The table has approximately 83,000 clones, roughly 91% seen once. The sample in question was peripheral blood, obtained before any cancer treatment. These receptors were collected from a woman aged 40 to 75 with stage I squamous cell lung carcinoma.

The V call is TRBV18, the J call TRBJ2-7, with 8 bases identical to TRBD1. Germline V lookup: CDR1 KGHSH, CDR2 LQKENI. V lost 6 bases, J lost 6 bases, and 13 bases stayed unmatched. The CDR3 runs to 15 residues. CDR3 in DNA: TGTGCCAGCTCCACATCAGGGGGCTCAAGCCCCGAGCAGTACTTC. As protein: CASSTSGGSSPEQYF.

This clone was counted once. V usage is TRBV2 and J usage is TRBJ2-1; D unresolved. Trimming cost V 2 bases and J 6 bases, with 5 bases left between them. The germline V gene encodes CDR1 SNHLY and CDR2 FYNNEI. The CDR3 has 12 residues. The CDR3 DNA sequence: TGTGCCAGCAGTGAACAAATCAATGAGCAGTTCTTC. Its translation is CASSEQINEQFF.

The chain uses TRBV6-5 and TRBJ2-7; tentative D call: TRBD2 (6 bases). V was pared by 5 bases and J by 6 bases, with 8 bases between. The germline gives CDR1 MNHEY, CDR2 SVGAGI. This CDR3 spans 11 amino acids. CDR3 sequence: CASSPGGEQYF. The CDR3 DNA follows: TGTGCCAGCAGTCCCGGGGGCGAGCAGTACTTC.

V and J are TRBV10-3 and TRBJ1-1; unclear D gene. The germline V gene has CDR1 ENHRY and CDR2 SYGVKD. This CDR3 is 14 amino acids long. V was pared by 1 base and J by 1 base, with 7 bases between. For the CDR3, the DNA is TGTGCCATCAGTGAGTTTACGGGGAACACTGAAGCTTTCTTT. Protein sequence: CAISEFTGNTEAFF.

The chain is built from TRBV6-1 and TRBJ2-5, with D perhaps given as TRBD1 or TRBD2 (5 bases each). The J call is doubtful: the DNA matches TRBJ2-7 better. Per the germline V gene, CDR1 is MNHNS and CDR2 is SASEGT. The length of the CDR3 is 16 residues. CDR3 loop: CASSAQDGAQRNEQYF. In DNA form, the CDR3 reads TGTGCCAGCAGTGCCCAGGACGGGGCACAAAGGAACGAGCAGTACTTC.

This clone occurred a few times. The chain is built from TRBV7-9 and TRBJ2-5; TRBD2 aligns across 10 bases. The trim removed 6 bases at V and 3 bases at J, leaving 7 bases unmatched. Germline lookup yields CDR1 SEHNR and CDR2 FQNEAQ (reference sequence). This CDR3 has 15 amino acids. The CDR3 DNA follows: TGTGCCAGCAGGCCCGGGACTAGCGTAGAAGAGACCCAGTACTTC. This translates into CASRPGTSVEETQYF.

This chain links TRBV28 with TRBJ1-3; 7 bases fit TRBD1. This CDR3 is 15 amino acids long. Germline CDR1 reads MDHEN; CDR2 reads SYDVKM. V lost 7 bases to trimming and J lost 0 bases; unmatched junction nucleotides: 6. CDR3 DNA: TGTGCCAGCATAGGGGGCGGAAGCTCTGGAAACACCATATATTTT. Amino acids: CASIGGGSSGNTIYF.

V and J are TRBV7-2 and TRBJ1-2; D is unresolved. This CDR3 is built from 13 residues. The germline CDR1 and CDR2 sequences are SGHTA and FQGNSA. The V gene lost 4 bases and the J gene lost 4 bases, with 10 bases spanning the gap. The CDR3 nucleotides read TGTGCCAGCAGCTACGACGGACCCTATGGCTACACCTTC. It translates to CASSYDGPYGYTF.

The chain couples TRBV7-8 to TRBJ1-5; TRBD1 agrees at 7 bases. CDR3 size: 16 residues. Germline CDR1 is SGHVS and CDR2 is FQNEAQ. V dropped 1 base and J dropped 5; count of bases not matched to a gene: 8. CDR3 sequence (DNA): TGTGCCAGCAGCTTAGTAATGGGGACAGTTGATCAGCCCCAGCATTTT. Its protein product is CASSLVMGTVDQPQHF.

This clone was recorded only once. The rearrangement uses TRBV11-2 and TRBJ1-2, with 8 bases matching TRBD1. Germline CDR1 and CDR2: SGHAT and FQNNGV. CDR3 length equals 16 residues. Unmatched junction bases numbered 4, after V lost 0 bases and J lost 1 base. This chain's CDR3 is CASSLDPDRVNYGYTF. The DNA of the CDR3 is TGTGCCAGCAGCTTAGACCCGGACAGGGTTAACTATGGCTACACCTTC.

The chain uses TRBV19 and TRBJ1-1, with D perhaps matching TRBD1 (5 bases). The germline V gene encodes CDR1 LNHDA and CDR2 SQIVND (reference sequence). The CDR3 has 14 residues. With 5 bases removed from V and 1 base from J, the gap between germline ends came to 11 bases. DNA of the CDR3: TGTGCCAGTAGTCAGGGACGGCCGAACACTGAAGCTTTCTTT. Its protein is CASSQGRPNTEAFF.

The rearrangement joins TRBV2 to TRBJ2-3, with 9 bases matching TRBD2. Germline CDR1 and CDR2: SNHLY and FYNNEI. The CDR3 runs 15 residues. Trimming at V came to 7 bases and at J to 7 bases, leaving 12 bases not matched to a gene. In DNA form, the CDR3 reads TGTGCCAGCACCGAAGGGCGGGGGGGCCGGAATACGCAGTATTTT. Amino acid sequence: CASTEGRGGRNTQYF.

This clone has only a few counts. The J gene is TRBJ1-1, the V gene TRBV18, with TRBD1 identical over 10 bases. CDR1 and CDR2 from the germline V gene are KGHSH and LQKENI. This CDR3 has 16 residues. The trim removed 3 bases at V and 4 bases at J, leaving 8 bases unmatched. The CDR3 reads CASSPREGQGTTEAFF. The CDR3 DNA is TGTGCCAGCTCACCCCGGGAGGGACAGGGGACCACTGAAGCTTTCTTT.